The sample holds one count of the clone carrying this T cell receptor beta chain. One end of the junction varies from germline; a read error may be responsible. Germline-derived CDR1 and CDR2 are MDHEN and SYDVKM. The CDR3 loop spans 12 amino acids. The data stem from a study of blood T cell repertoires in COVID-19. Data came from immunoSEQ multiplex PCR; TCRdb stores just in-frame clones and leaves some out. The sample carries roughly 59,000 clones, 80% to 90% recorded once. J is TRBJ1-2 and V is TRBV28, with unresolved D. The sequence was obtained from a man older than 75 with acute or convalescent COVID-19. Material for sequencing was peripheral blood. For the CDR3, the DNA is TGTGCCATCAGTCCCAGGTCCTATGGCTACACCTTC. Protein product: CAISPRSYGYTF.